The 21 T cell receptor beta chains below all came from one sample that was sequenced in a study of spatial heterogeneity in lung cancer. TCRdb reanalysed the 5' RACE reads using MiXCR and keeps one entry per CDR3 protein. Among more than 30,000 distinct CDR3 sequences listed, 5.2% were seen once. The sample's time point: sample taken at primary tumor resection. Unsorted whole RNA from tumor, nontumor lung or frozen PBMC underwent sequencing. The sequencing here drew on PBMCs, taken at surgery. The receptors derive from a female donor with early-stage non-small cell lung cancer.

Ten or more counts support this clonotype. The chain combines TRBV19 with TRBJ2-2, with 8 bases that match TRBD1. Germline V gene data show CDR1 as LNHDA and CDR2 as SQIVND (reference sequence). This CDR3 is 13 amino acids long. V dropped 6 bases and J dropped 7; count of bases not matched to a gene: 4. CDR3 protein: CASRMTGDGELFF. The CDR3 DNA reads TGTGCCAGTAGGATGACAGGGGACGGGGAGCTGTTTTTT.

This clonotype was detected ten times or more. This rearrangement joins TRBV6-5 to TRBJ2-3; 7 positions agree with TRBD1. Germline-derived CDR1 and CDR2 are MNHEY and SVGAGI. This CDR3 is 14 amino acids long. Trimming took 6 bases from V and 7 from J; bases not matched to a gene: 10. In DNA, the CDR3 is TGTGCCAGCAGGGACAGGCAGGGTTTGAATACGCAGTATTTT. Amino acid sequence: CASRDRQGLNTQYF.

This clonotype was detected many times. V is TRBV18 and J is TRBJ2-1; 8 nucleotides match TRBD2. Germline V gives CDR1 KGHSH, CDR2 LQKENI. The CDR3 covers 15 residues. Germline trimming cut 3 bases from V and 7 bases from J; bases unmatched to any gene: 8. CDR3 in amino acids: CASSPVAGGNNEQFF. The CDR3 region has the DNA TGTGCCAGCTCACCGGTCGCGGGGGGCAATAATGAGCAGTTCTTC.

There are many counts of this clonotype. The chain carries TRBV6-5 and TRBJ1-1; D might be TRBD1 (6 bases). The CDR3 contains 12 residues. V was pared by 11 bases and J by 1 base, with 11 bases between. Germline V CDR1 and CDR2: MNHEY, SVGAGI. The CDR3 spells CAAWGANTEAFF. The CDR3, as DNA: TGTGCCGCATGGGGGGCGAACACTGAAGCTTTCTTT.

This clonotype was seen ten or more times. The chain is built from TRBV5-1 and TRBJ2-5; D is uncertain. The CDR3 length is 14 residues. Trimming shortened V by 0 bases and J by 1 base, and 7 bases separated the two germline ends. Germline CDR1 is SGHRS and CDR2 is YFSETQ. The CDR3 DNA reads as TGCGCCAGCAGCTTGGAAGACATCCAAGAGACCCAGTACTTC. Translation gives CASSLEDIQETQYF.

Only a few counts were recorded for this clonotype. The chain joins TRBV12-3 or TRBV12-4 to TRBJ1-1; the match to TRBD1 covers 9 bases. CDR3 length equals 15 residues. V lost 4 bases and J lost 1; bases outside the gene matches: 4. CDR3 in amino acids: CASSSGQGQNTEAFF. The CDR3 DNA reads TGTGCCAGCAGTTCGGGACAGGGCCAGAACACTGAAGCTTTCTTT.

Note on this clonotype: Being one base from a much bigger clone, this may be a read error. The CDR3 DNA reads TGTGCCAGCAGCCCCTATGTCGGGGGGATTGCAGCTTTCTTT. Amino acids: CASSPYVGGIAAFF. The gene calls are TRBV11-2 and TRBJ1-1, with a tentative D call TRBD1 (5 bases). The germline V gene has CDR1 SGHAT and CDR2 FQNNGV. V gave up 5 bases and J gave up 10 bases, with 20 bases separating them. The CDR3 totals 14 residues.

This clonotype was observed a handful of times. The chain employs TRBV2 and TRBJ2-6; D remains unclear. Trimming removed 3 bases from V and 1 base from J, with 4 bases in between. The CDR3 consists of 14 residues. Germline lookup yields CDR1 SNHLY and CDR2 FYNNEI. The DNA for the CDR3 is TGTGCCAGCAGTGATAGGTCTGGGGCCAACGTCCTGACTTTC. It encodes CASSDRSGANVLTF.

This clonotype has only a few counts. This sequence joins TRBV2 and TRBJ1-4; D is undetermined. Germline CDR1 reads SNHLY; CDR2 reads FYNNEI. This CDR3 has 15 amino acids. Trimming left V 10 bases short and J 8 bases short, with 23 bases between. CDR3 nucleotides: TGTGCCACCGCCGCCTCACGAGGTCACGGAGAAAAACTGTTTTTT. Translating it yields CATAASRGHGEKLFF. The full variable domain, rest sourced from reference TRBV2 and TRBJ1-4, is EPEVTQTPSHQVTQMGQEVILRCVPISNHLYFYWYRQILGQKVEFLVSFYNNEISEKSEIFDDQFSVERPDGSNFTLKIRSTKLEDSAMYFCATAASRGHGEKLFFGSGTQLSVL.

The chain uses TRBV6-6 and TRBJ1-1; D is undetermined. CDR1 is MNHNY and CDR2 is SVGAGI in the germline V gene (reference sequence). The CDR3 is made up of 13 amino acids. Between the trimmed V and J ends, which lost 8 bases and 1 base, there was a span of 11 bases. CDR3 residues: CASPPAANTEAFF. The CDR3, as DNA: TGTGCCAGCCCCCCCGCAGCGAACACTGAAGCTTTCTTT.

This clonotype has just a few counts. The V call is TRBV5-4, the J call TRBJ2-1; possibly TRBD2 for D (5 bases). Germline-derived CDR1 and CDR2 are SGHNT and YYREEE (reference sequence). V lost 3 bases to trimming and J lost 0 bases, with 19 bases between them. The CDR3 totals 18 residues. The CDR3: CASSSREGMGSSYNEQFF. As DNA, the CDR3 is TGTGCCAGCAGCTCCCGGGAAGGGATGGGGAGCTCCTACAATGAGCAGTTCTTC.

This clonotype was counted ten times or more. CDR3 region: CAIQEVDTQYF. The CDR3 nucleotides read TGTGCCATCCAGGAGGTAGATACGCAGTATTTT. The chain joins TRBV6-1 to TRBJ2-3, with D tentatively TRBD2 (5 bases). Germline CDR1 MNHNS, CDR2 SASEGT. Trimming left V 10 bases short and J 5 bases short, with 10 bases between. The CDR3 is 11 residues long.

This clonotype appeared many times. The chain recombines TRBV18 with TRBJ2-5; no clear D gene. This CDR3 has 13 residues. The V end was cut by 3 bases, the J end by 2 bases, with 7 bases between. Germline V gene sequence: CDR1 KGHSH, CDR2 LQKENI. Written as DNA, the CDR3 is TGTGCCAGCTCACCGAAGATGCAAGAGACCCAGTACTTC. Its protein product is CASSPKMQETQYF.

This clonotype occurred many times. The chain joins TRBV7-3 to TRBJ2-1; D gene ambiguous. Germline CDR1 and CDR2: SGHTA and FQGTGA. The V end lost 5 bases, the J end lost 0 bases, and 11 bases lay between the germline ends. The CDR3 covers 15 residues. The CDR3 spells CASSVLPSSYNEQFF. DNA of the CDR3: TGTGCCAGCAGCGTACTCCCGAGCTCCTACAATGAGCAGTTCTTC.

Ten or more counts support this clonotype. The chain combines TRBV10-3 with TRBJ2-3, with a weak D call TRBD2 (6 bases). CDR3 length: 15 residues. Germline V lookup: CDR1 ENHRY, CDR2 SYGVKD. The germline V and J ends were trimmed by 4 bases and 2 bases, with 13 bases remaining between them. As DNA, the CDR3 is TGTGCCATCAGTGCGGGGGACGGAGCCACAGATACGCAGTATTTT. Amino acid sequence: CAISAGDGATDTQYF.

This clonotype was seen many times. The chain combines TRBV15 with TRBJ2-7; D is perhaps TRBD1 (6 bases). CDR1 is LNHNV and CDR2 is YYDKDF in the germline V gene (reference sequence). The CDR3 totals 18 residues. V lost 1 base and J lost 2, with 21 bases in between. The CDR3 coding sequence is TGTGCCACCAGCAGAGCGATCCGGACAGACCTTACCACCTACGAGCAGTACTTC. Protein product: CATSRAIRTDLTTYEQYF.

This clonotype was detected ten times or more. This chain connects TRBV19 to TRBJ1-2, with 8 nucleotides matching TRBD1. Per germline, CDR1 LNHDA and CDR2 SQIVND (reference sequence). CDR3 length equals 16 residues. The trim removed 1 base at V and 2 bases at J, leaving 6 bases unmatched. Here the CDR3 DNA reads TGTGCCAGTAGTATAGCTCGGGACAGGATAAACTATGGCTACACCTTC. Translation gives CASSIARDRINYGYTF. The full variable domain, rest sourced from reference TRBV19 and TRBJ1-2, is DGGITQSPKYLFRKEGQNVTLSCEQNLNHDAMYWYRQDPGQGLRLIYYSQIVNDFQKGDIAEGYSVSREKKESFPLTVTSAQKNPTAFYLCASSIARDRINYGYTFGSGTRLTVV.

With regard to this clonotype: At one boundary the junction diverges from the germline segment, which might be a read error. V is TRBV7-9 and J is TRBJ2-2; D assignment may be TRBD1 or TRBD2 (5 bases each). Germline assignment: CDR1 SEHNR and CDR2 FQNEAQ (reference sequence). The CDR3 has 14 amino acids. CDR3 sequence (DNA): TGTGCCAGCAGCTTATTATCGGGGACCGGGGAGCCGTTTTTT. This gives the protein CASSLLSGTGEPFF. Drawing the rest from reference TRBV7-9 and TRBJ2-2, the complete variable domain is DTGVSQNPRHKITKRGQNVTFRCDPISEHNRLYWYRQTLGQGPEFLTYFQNEAQLEKSRLLSDRFSAERPKGSFSTLEIQRTEQGDSAMYLCASSLLSGTGEPFFGEGSRLTVL.

This chain joins TRBV28 and TRBJ1-2; D gene ambiguous. Trimming removed 3 bases from V and 6 bases from J, with 17 bases in between. The CDR3 is 15 amino acids. Germline lookup yields CDR1 MDHEN and CDR2 SYDVKM. As DNA, the CDR3 is TGTGCCAGCAGTTTGACGGGAGCCGGGGATGATGGCTACACCTTC. It is translated as CASSLTGAGDDGYTF.

This clonotype was counted a few times. This chain uses TRBV5-1 with TRBJ2-5; D possibly corresponds to TRBD2 (7 bases). Germline-derived CDR1 and CDR2 are SGHRS and YFSETQ. Trimming removed 4 bases from V and 4 bases from J, with 11 bases in between. CDR3 size: 13 residues. CDR3 nucleotide sequence: TGCGCCAGCAGCCCAGGGGAGGGAGAGACCCAGTACTTC. Translation: CASSPGEGETQYF.

This clonotype occurred a few times. The chain has TRBV12-3 or TRBV12-4 and TRBJ1-2; 7 nucleotides line up with TRBD1. CDR3 length equals 13 residues. V lost 6 bases, J lost 8 bases, and 9 bases stayed unmatched. The CDR3 spells CASSPGQTWGYTF. The CDR3 DNA follows: TGTGCCAGCAGCCCGGGACAGACATGGGGCTACACCTTC.